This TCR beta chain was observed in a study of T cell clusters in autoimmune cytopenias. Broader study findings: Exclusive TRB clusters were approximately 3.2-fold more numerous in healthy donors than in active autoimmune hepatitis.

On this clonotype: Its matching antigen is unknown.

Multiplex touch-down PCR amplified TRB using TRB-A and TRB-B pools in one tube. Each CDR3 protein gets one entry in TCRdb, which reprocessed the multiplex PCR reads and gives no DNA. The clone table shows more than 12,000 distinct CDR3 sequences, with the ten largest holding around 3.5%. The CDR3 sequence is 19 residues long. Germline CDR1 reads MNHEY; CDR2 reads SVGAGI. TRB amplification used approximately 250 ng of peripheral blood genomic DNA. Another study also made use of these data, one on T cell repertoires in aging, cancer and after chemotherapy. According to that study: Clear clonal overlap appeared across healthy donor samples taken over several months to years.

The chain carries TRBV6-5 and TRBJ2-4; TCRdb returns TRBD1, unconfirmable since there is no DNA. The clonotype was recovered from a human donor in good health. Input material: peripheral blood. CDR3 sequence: CASSELGTGYGLAKNIQYF.